The subject of this entry is one TCR beta chain. The data are from a study of blood T cell repertoires in COVID-19. Study-level information: Sites in the United States, Italy and Spain provided acute and convalescent COVID-19 samples. Sources were T cells, B-cell-depleted T cells, or PBMCs; the material itself was cDNA or gDNA.

Per the original methods: Amplification from reference gene primers served as the basis for estimated nucleated cell counts. Repertoires were generated with immunoSEQ multiplex PCR, while TCRdb's copy carries only in-frame clones and drops some. For V, J and clone size, that table is used; D and trimming come from the DNA. The table includes roughly 250,000 clones, around 90% detected once. Donors were grouped by their self-reported clinical history. This CDR3 region has 13 residues. From germline, CDR1 is MNHEY and CDR2 SVGAGI. Trimming took 7 bases from V and 6 from J, leaving 15 bases between them.

The chain links TRBV6-5 to TRBJ1-1, with a weak D call TRBD1 (5 bases). The receptor comes from a young woman who had recovered from COVID-19. Material: PBMCs or T cells enriched from blood (not recorded which). CDR3: CASIGTSFAEAFF. DNA for the CDR3: TGTGCCAGCATTGGGACTTCTTTCGCTGAAGCTTTCTTT.